This TCR beta chain was captured in a study of blood T cell repertoires in COVID-19. Study details: Sites across the United States, Italy and Spain contributed samples from acute and convalescent COVID-19. Sources were T cells, B-cell-depleted T cells, or PBMCs; the material itself was cDNA or gDNA.

V trimming: 4 bases; J trimming: 2 bases; junction bases outside the gene matches: 15. This CDR3 region has 19 residues. The germline gives CDR1 LGHNA, CDR2 YNFKEQ. Methods used by the authors: Researchers report that nucleated cell counts were estimated from reference gene primer amplification. The protocol was immunoSEQ multiplex PCR, while the TCRdb copy is restricted to in-frame clones and leaves out a portion. V and J calls plus clone size are reproduced from that table; the DNA served to infer D and trimming. Of about 200,000 clones in the sample, about nine tenths were seen once. V and J are TRBV4-2 and TRBJ2-3; 10 bases agree with TRBD2. The sequenced sample consisted of peripheral blood. This clonotype originated in a man in his forties with acute or convalescent COVID-19. This chain's CDR3 is CASSPQLLLAGAHTDTQYF. The CDR3 coding sequence is TGTGCCAGCAGCCCCCAATTACTTCTAGCGGGGGCACACACAGATACGCAGTATTTT.